In this sample, the clone carrying this TCR beta chain turned up many times. Antigen: not known. Out of roughly 9.1 ml of fresh peripheral blood came the PBMCs. CDR3 length: 14 amino acids. Germline CDR1 reads SEHNR; CDR2 reads FQNEAQ (reference sequence). Trimming took 3 bases from V and 4 from J, leaving 13 bases between them. TCR beta CDR3 sequences were amplified from RNA transcripts. First-round RT-PCR targeting the TCR CDR3 was performed with the HTBI primer set. TCRdb independently ran MiXCR on the multiplex PCR reads; one entry per CDR3 protein. The sample has approximately 400,000 distinct CDR3 sequences, approximately 14% seen once. The source of the sample is a study of T cells in Graves' hyperthyroidism and ophthalmopathy. Study-level points and caveats: A model using 13 V-J features told ophthalmopathy apart from stable hyperthyroidism. Within blood appeared most thyroid clonotypes that had expanded above 0.001.

The chain employs TRBV7-9 and TRBJ2-7; D uncertain. Sequences were obtained from blood. The origin of this receptor is a woman aged 60-75 years with Graves' hyperthyroidism. DNA of the CDR3: TGTGCCAGCAGCTTGGCAGGCGACGGTTACGAGCAGTACTTC. The encoded protein is CASSLAGDGYEQYF.